This T cell receptor (beta chain) was observed in a study of T-cell reconstitution after alpha-beta-depleted transplantation in children. There are many counts of this clonotype. A TCRbeta library incorporating unique molecular identifiers was prepared. TCRdb ran MiXCR on the PCR reads and lists one entry per CDR3 protein. This table holds about 490,000 distinct CDR3 sequences, roughly a tenth found once. CDR3 length: 12 amino acids. The germline V gene encodes CDR1 MNHEY and CDR2 SMNVEV (reference sequence). V shed 4 bases and J shed 4 bases, with 8 bases lying between them. The source is a child between 2 and 9 years old with inherited bone marrow failure, due to receive a stem cell transplant. Sequencing used PBMCs, obtained before TCRalphabeta/CD19-depleted stem cell transplant. This chain joins TRBV27 and TRBJ2-7; unclear D gene. CDR3 DNA: TGTGCCAGCAGTTCCTACCAATACGAGCAGTACTTC. It specifies CASSSYQYEQYF.